This T cell receptor (beta chain) emerged from a study of shared clonotypes between healthy human individuals. Overall study results and limits: Researchers sampled blood only, noting tissue repertoires likely differ.

The CDR3 is 15 amino acids. Germline lookup yields CDR1 SGHRS and CDR2 YFSETQ. Unmatched junction bases numbered 2, after V lost 3 bases and J lost 0 bases. Points on this clone: Its antigen remains unidentified.

Assay execution took place at the deep level. Sequencing was performed with immunoSEQ multiplex PCR; in TCRdb, only in-frame clones are kept and a portion is missing. The sample shows some 1 million clones, roughly 80% of them seen only once. Sequences were obtained from memory CD4+ T cells sorted from blood. As to subset: CD45RA-negative fraction. V and J are TRBV5-1 and TRBJ2-2; 7 nucleotides match TRBD2. This TCR was sampled from a man aged 18 to 29 in good health. CDR3 bases: TGCGCCAGCAGCTCACTAGCGCCGAACACCGGGGAGCTGTTTTTT. Protein: CASSSLAPNTGELFF.